This passage covers 23 T cell receptor beta chains from one sample sequenced in a study of T cell repertoires in cytomegalovirus infection. Each CDR3 protein is one row after TCRdb ran MiXCR on the reads. Among a few hundred thousand distinct CDR3 sequences listed, 20% to 25% were seen once. Their antigen targets remain unknown. The sequences come from cultured PBMCs, collected from culture after CMV antigen stimulation. These receptor sequences come from a human donor in good health (CMV status not recorded). Some clones in this sample may be carry-over from other donors' samples.

This clonotype was detected many times. The gene calls are TRBV20-1 and TRBJ2-1, with D perhaps TRBD1 (6 bases). The V gene's germline CDR1 is DFQATT and CDR2 SNEGSKA (reference sequence). This CDR3 has 16 amino acids. V was clipped by 1 base and J by 4 bases, with 17 bases between them. The CDR3 DNA follows: TGCAGTGCTAGAGCCTCCCGAAGGACAGAGTACAATGAGCAGTTCTTC. Translating gives CSARASRRTEYNEQFF.

This clonotype turned up a few times. This chain links TRBV7-6 with TRBJ2-3, with 12 bases that match TRBD2. V shed 5 bases and J 3 bases; nucleotides not matched to a gene: 9. From germline, CDR1 is SGHVS and CDR2 FNYEAQ. The CDR3 loop spans 17 amino acids. The CDR3 DNA reads TGTGCCAGCAGCCGAAACAAACTAGCGGGAGGTACAGATACGCAGTATTTT. Translation: CASSRNKLAGGTDTQYF.

The chain couples TRBV28 to TRBJ1-3, with D perhaps TRBD1 (5 bases). The CDR3 is 15 residues long. V was shortened by 3 bases and J by 0 bases, with 9 bases between the two germline ends. Looked up from germline, CDR1 is MDHEN and CDR2 is SYDVKM. The CDR3: CASSLGESSGNTIYF. CDR3 coding DNA: TGTGCCAGCAGTTTGGGGGAGAGCTCTGGAAACACCATATATTTT.

This clonotype occurred a few times. The chain employs TRBV11-3 and TRBJ2-1; 11 bases line up with TRBD2. CDR1 is SGHNT, CDR2 YENEEA, per germline. V trimming: 7 bases; J trimming: 5 bases; junction bases outside the gene matches: 10. CDR3 size: 16 residues. CDR3 DNA sequence: TGTGCCAGCACTACGTTTAGCGGGAGGGCAAACAATGAGCAGTTCTTC. Translated, it gives CASTTFSGRANNEQFF.

In this sample, this clonotype turned up many times. The chain has TRBV7-2 and TRBJ2-1; D gene unclear. Germline V lookup: CDR1 SGHTA, CDR2 FQGNSA. V was trimmed by 0 bases and J by 5 bases, leaving 8 bases between them. The CDR3 contains 14 residues. In DNA form, the CDR3 reads TGTGCCAGCAGCTTAGCGATGGGCGACAATGAGCAGTTCTTC. It specifies CASSLAMGDNEQFF.

The chain couples TRBV11-2 to TRBJ2-1, with 13 bases identical to TRBD2. The CDR3 length is 21 residues. The germline V gene encodes CDR1 SGHAT and CDR2 FQNNGV. Trimming removed 1 base from V and 4 bases from J; junction bases left unmatched: 16. The CDR3 DNA is TGTGCCAGCAGCTTAGTAGGCAGTAGTACGACTAGCGGGAGGCCTTACAATGAGCAGTTCTTC. Its translation: CASSLVGSSTTSGRPYNEQFF. The full variable domain, completed using reference TRBV11-2 and TRBJ2-1, is EAGVAQSPRYKIIEKRQSVAFWCNPISGHATLYWYQQILGQGPKLLIQFQNNGVVDDSQLPKDRFSAERLKGVDSTLKIQPAKLEDSAVYLCASSLVGSSTTSGRPYNEQFFGPGTRLTVL.

The rearrangement links TRBV4-2 to TRBJ1-5, with 7 bases that match TRBD1. J gave up 6 bases and V 1 base, and 6 bases lay outside the gene matches. Germline-derived CDR1 and CDR2 are LGHNA and YNFKEQ. The CDR3 is 15 amino acids. The CDR3 nucleotides are TGTGCCAGCAGCCAAGGGCTAGGGGGCGGTCAGCCCCAGCATTTT. Translation: CASSQGLGGGQPQHF.

This clonotype showed up just a few times. The V call is TRBV20-1, the J call TRBJ2-6; no firm D call. The CDR3 is 14 residues long. V dropped 3 bases and J dropped 0 bases, with 6 bases sitting between them. Germline CDR1 is DFQATT and CDR2 is SNEGSKA (reference sequence). Here the CDR3 reads CSASSASGANVLTF. The CDR3 bases are TGCAGTGCTAGTTCCGCCTCTGGGGCCAACGTCCTGACTTTC.

V is TRBV6-1 and J is TRBJ2-7; no firm D call. From germline, CDR1 is MNHNS and CDR2 SASEGT. V was trimmed by 6 bases and J by 3 bases, leaving 3 bases between them. The CDR3 consists of 10 residues. The CDR3 reads CASSNYEQYV. The CDR3 DNA follows: TGTGCCAGCAGCAACTACGAGCAGTACGTC.

This clonotype occurred a few times. V gene TRBV6-6 combines with J gene TRBJ2-4; TRBD1 might be the D (5 bases). The CDR3 sequence is 17 residues long. The germline CDR1 and CDR2 sequences are MNHNY and SVGAGI (reference sequence). V was cut by 0 bases and J by 3 bases, with 15 bases left in between. The CDR3 DNA follows: TGTGCCAGCAGTTACTCCGCAAGGGGCAACTACAAAAACATTCAGTACTTC. Its translation: CASSYSARGNYKNIQYF.

This clonotype was observed at least ten times. The genes are TRBV2 and TRBJ2-1; D call uncertain. Trimming took off 7 bases at V and 3 bases at J, with 10 bases between the two ends. Per germline, CDR1 SNHLY and CDR2 FYNNEI. The CDR3 spans 13 residues. The CDR3 sequence: CASNRQNYNEQFF. CDR3 sequence (DNA): TGTGCCAGCAATCGACAAAACTACAATGAGCAGTTCTTC.

This clonotype has just a few counts. This chain links TRBV10-3 with TRBJ2-1; 11 bases align to TRBD2. Germline loops: CDR1 ENHRY, CDR2 SYGVKD. J lost 1 base, V lost 5 bases, and 7 bases had no gene match. This CDR3 comprises 17 residues. CDR3 sequence: CAISSRGLAASYNEQFF. CDR3 nucleotides: TGTGCCATCAGTTCTAGGGGACTAGCGGCTTCCTACAATGAGCAGTTCTTC.

This clonotype was detected many times. The chain couples TRBV27 to TRBJ2-3; D is undetermined. This CDR3 comprises 17 residues. Germline lookup yields CDR1 MNHEY and CDR2 SMNVEV (reference sequence). Trimming removed 6 bases from V and 1 base from J, with 20 bases in between. Here the CDR3 DNA reads TGTGCCAGCAGGGCCTCGCGGTTTGCTCAGCGCACAGATACGCAGTATTTT. Its translation: CASRASRFAQRTDTQYF.

V gene TRBV4-3 combines with J gene TRBJ1-1, with 8 bases fitting TRBD1. Germline CDR1 and CDR2: LGHNA and YSLEER. V gave up 8 bases and J gave up 5 bases; unmatched junction bases: 13. This CDR3 spans 15 amino acids. DNA of the CDR3: TGCGCCAGCCCCGACAGGGGAAGACGACGGACTGAAGCTTTCTTT. This sequence encodes CASPDRGRRRTEAFF.

This clonotype was found a few times. The chain joins TRBV9 to TRBJ1-6; unclear D gene. Trimming left V 0 bases short and J 5 bases short, with 9 bases between. From germline, CDR1 is SGDLS and CDR2 YYNGEE. The CDR3 runs 15 residues. The CDR3 loop reads CASSVGGSHNSPLHF. CDR3 sequence (DNA): TGTGCCAGCAGCGTAGGGGGAAGCCATAATTCACCCCTCCACTTT.

V is TRBV20-1 and J is TRBJ2-1, with 8 bases matching TRBD2. Germline CDR1 and CDR2: DFQATT and SNEGSKA (reference sequence). V was pared by 0 bases and J by 5 bases, with 6 bases of the junction left unmatched. This CDR3 has 15 residues. DNA of the CDR3: TGCAGTGCTAGAGACGGGAGGGGTCCTCACAATGAGCAGTTCTTC. This gives the protein CSARDGRGPHNEQFF.

This clonotype appeared a few times. The chain carries TRBV6-5 and TRBJ2-2; 7 nucleotides line up with TRBD1. The CDR3 loop spans 16 amino acids. Germline CDR1 is MNHEY and CDR2 is SVGAGI. Germline trimming cut 2 bases from V and 7 bases from J; bases unmatched to any gene: 10. The CDR3 DNA reads TGTGCCAGCAGTTACGCCGGGACAGTCGATGGCGGGGAGCTGTTTTTT. It encodes CASSYAGTVDGGELFF.

The chain employs TRBV11-1 and TRBJ2-2; a weak D match, TRBD1 (7 bases). The CDR3 loop spans 17 amino acids. Germline CDR1 and CDR2: SGHAT and FQDESV (reference sequence). Trimming removed 5 bases at V and 1 base at J, with 17 bases between. CDR3 sequence (DNA): TGTGCCAGCAGCCCCCGCAGGGGGGAATTGAACACCGGGGAGCTGTTTTTT. Amino acid sequence: CASSPRRGELNTGELFF.

This chain joins TRBV7-2 and TRBJ2-1; 7 bases match TRBD2. From germline, CDR1 is SGHTA and CDR2 FQGNSA. V lost 2 bases to trimming and J lost 9 bases; unmatched junction nucleotides: 10. This CDR3 is built from 15 residues. The CDR3 is CASSLTSGIQSEQFF. As DNA, the CDR3 is TGTGCCAGCAGCTTAACGAGCGGGATTCAGAGTGAGCAGTTCTTC.

This clonotype was seen at least ten times. The chain combines TRBV11-1 with TRBJ2-7; 7 nucleotides agree with TRBD1. V trimming: 0 bases; J trimming: 4 bases; junction bases outside the gene matches: 6. The CDR3 runs 15 residues. From germline, CDR1 is SGHAT and CDR2 FQDESV (reference sequence). The CDR3, as DNA: TGTGCCAGCAGCTTAGCAGGGGGCGAGCAATACGAGCAGTACTTC. It translates to CASSLAGGEQYEQYF.

As concerns this clonotype: A much larger clone is a single base away; this may be a read error. This chain uses TRBV10-3 with TRBJ1-5; unclear D gene. CDR1 ENHRY and CDR2 SYGVKD come from the germline V gene. V was pared by 9 bases and J by 0 bases, with 15 bases between. The CDR3 contains 15 residues. The CDR3 region is CAIRNGGSSNQPQHF. CDR3 sequence (DNA): TGTGCCATTCGTAACGGAGGGTCTAGCAATCAGCCCCAGCATTTT.

In its sample, this clonotype was seen a few times. This sequence joins TRBV27 and TRBJ2-3, with TRBD2 matching over 7 bases. J gave up 1 base and V 5 bases, and 3 bases lay outside the gene matches. Germline values: CDR1 MNHEY, CDR2 SMNVEV (reference sequence). The CDR3 has 14 amino acids. CDR3 amino acids: CASSTRGGTDTQYF. The CDR3 DNA sequence: TGTGCCAGCAGTACTCGGGGGGGCACAGATACGCAGTATTTT.

This clonotype was recorded a few times. The chain joins TRBV7-9 to TRBJ2-7; 7 bases agree with TRBD2. Germline values: CDR1 SEHNR, CDR2 FQNEAQ (reference sequence). After removal of 4 bases from V and 3 bases from J, the junction contained 3 bases not matched to a gene. This CDR3 spans 13 amino acids. The CDR3 DNA follows: TGTGCCAGCAGCTCGACTAGCTTCTACGAGCAGTACTTC. Protein product: CASSSTSFYEQYF.